This T cell receptor (beta chain) was retrieved from a study of blood T cells in healthy people across ages. The length of the CDR3 is 19 residues. Trimming left V 0 bases short and J 3 bases short, with 24 bases between. Germline lookup yields CDR1 SGHTS and CDR2 YDEGEE. A second PCR of roughly 6 to 12 cycles used a sample-barcoded 5' primer and a J-beta primer mix. TCRdb reprocessed the 5' RACE reads with MiXCR, giving one entry per CDR3 protein. The sample consists of about 1.6 million distinct CDR3 sequences, about 32% of them appearing once. Sequencing was done on a sample of blood. This TCR was sampled from a young woman in good health. The chain has TRBV5-8 and TRBJ1-2; possibly TRBD1 for D (5 bases). In DNA form, the CDR3 reads TGTGCCAGCAGCTTGGCCTTTAGGGACTGGGGACCAGAAGACTATGGCTACACCTTC. This codes for CASSLAFRDWGPEDYGYTF.